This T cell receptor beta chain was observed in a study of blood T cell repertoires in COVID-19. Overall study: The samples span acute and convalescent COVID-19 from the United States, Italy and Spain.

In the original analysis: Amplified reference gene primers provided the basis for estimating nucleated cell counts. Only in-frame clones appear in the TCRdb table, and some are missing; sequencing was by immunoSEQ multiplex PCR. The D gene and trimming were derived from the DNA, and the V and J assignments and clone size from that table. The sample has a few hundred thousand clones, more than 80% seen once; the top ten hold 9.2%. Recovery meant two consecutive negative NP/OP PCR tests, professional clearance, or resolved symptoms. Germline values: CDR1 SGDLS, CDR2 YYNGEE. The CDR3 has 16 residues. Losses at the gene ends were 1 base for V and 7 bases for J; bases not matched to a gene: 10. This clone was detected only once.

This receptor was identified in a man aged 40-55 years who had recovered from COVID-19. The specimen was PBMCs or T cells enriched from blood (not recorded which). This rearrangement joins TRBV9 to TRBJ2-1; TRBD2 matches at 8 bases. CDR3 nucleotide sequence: TGTGCCAGCAGCGTAAGGCGAGCGGGGGCCTTTAATGAGCAGTTCTTC. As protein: CASSVRRAGAFNEQFF. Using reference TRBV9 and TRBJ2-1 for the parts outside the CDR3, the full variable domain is DSGVTQTPKHLITATGQRVTLRCSPRSGDLSVYWYQQSLDQGLQFLIQYYNGEERAKGNILERFSAQQFPDLHSELNLSSLELGDSALYFCASSVRRAGAFNEQFFGPGTRLTVL.